This entry lists 25 T cell receptor beta chains sequenced from one sample in a study of metastatic and nonmetastatic thyroid tumors (dated by TCRdb to about 2020). No treatment had been received by any patient before thyroid surgery. Library method: PCR. Instrument on record: Illumina HiSeq 4000. The public reads were quality trimmed at Q25 with fastp and then assembled into clones with MiXCR by TCRdb, keeping productive beta chains. The sample contains some 36,000 clones, 17% of them found a single time. The ten most abundant clones make up roughly 5.6% of the sample. Source material: blood. The source is a male donor with papillary thyroid cancer or a benign thyroid nodule (not recorded which). Some clones in this sample may be carry-over from other donors' samples.

This clone has a count of ten or more. V usage is TRBV7-9 and J usage is TRBJ2-5; tentatively, D is TRBD1 or TRBD2 (5 bases each). The germline CDR1 and CDR2 sequences are SEHNR and FQNEAQ (reference sequence). V lost 8 bases and J 1 base, leaving 17 bases between the germline ends. There are 15 residues in the CDR3. The CDR3 nucleotides are TGTGCCAGCGGGGCGGGTGTTACGGTCCAAGAGACCCAGTACTTC. Translating gives CASGAGVTVQETQYF.

This clone appeared many times. This specimen includes other DNA sequences encoding the same CDR3. The J gene is TRBJ2-7, the V gene TRBV12-3 or TRBV12-4, with D possibly TRBD1 on 5 matching bases. Between the trimmed V and J ends, which lost 3 bases and 1 base, there was a span of 7 bases. CDR3 size: 13 residues. The CDR3 bases are TGTGCCAGCAGTTTGCAGGGTTCCTACGAGCAGTACTTC. Protein product: CASSLQGSYEQYF.

This clone was detected many times. The J gene is TRBJ2-5, the V gene TRBV20-1, with D perhaps TRBD2 (6 bases). The CDR3 has 15 residues. Trimming left V 0 bases short and J 5 bases short, with 16 bases between. CDR1 is DFQATT and CDR2 is SNEGSKA in the germline V gene (reference sequence). The CDR3 sequence: CSARDQTGTGETQYF. CDR3 sequence (DNA): TGCAGTGCTAGAGATCAAACCGGGACTGGGGAGACCCAGTACTTC.

This clone appeared many times. This chain connects TRBV5-5 to TRBJ1-1; the match to TRBD1 covers 8 bases. The CDR3 has 15 residues. Per the germline V gene, CDR1 is SGHKS and CDR2 is YYEKEE (reference sequence). V gave up 2 bases and J gave up 2 bases; unmatched junction bases: 5. In DNA, the CDR3 is TGTGCCAGCAGCTTACATGGACAGGGAAACACTGAAGCTTTCTTT. Amino acid sequence: CASSLHGQGNTEAFF.

There are many counts of this clone. This chain connects TRBV11-2 to TRBJ1-2, with D uncertain. In germline, CDR1 is SGHAT, CDR2 FQNNGV. Trimming stripped 3 bases from V and 0 bases from J, with 14 bases between. The CDR3 is 16 amino acids. This CDR3 is CASSFFGGSTNYGYTF. Written as DNA, the CDR3 is TGTGCCAGCAGCTTCTTTGGTGGATCTACTAACTATGGCTACACCTTC.

This clone was counted at least ten times. The V call is TRBV9, the J call TRBJ1-2; D ambiguous. Germline loops: CDR1 SGDLS, CDR2 YYNGEE. The CDR3 contains 13 residues. V lost 7 bases and J 4 bases, leaving 14 bases between the germline ends. CDR3 DNA sequence: TGTGCCAGCTCCGGCCAAGAGACCTATGGCTACACCTTC. It codes for CASSGQETYGYTF.

There are many counts of this clone. The chain joins TRBV12-5 to TRBJ2-3; D possibly corresponds to TRBD2 (7 bases). The CDR3 spans 18 residues. The germline gives CDR1 LGHNT, CDR2 FRNRAP. Trimming pared 0 bases from V and 2 bases from J, leaving 18 bases between. The CDR3 spells CASGLVRLTGGYTDTQYF. The DNA of the CDR3 is TGTGCTAGTGGTTTGGTTCGGCTAACGGGGGGCTACACAGATACGCAGTATTTT. The full variable domain, completed using reference TRBV12-5 and TRBJ2-3, is DARVTQTPRHKVTEMGQEVTMRCQPILGHNTVFWYRQTMMQGLELLAYFRNRAPLDDSGMPKDRFSAEMPDATLATLKIQPSEPRDSAVYFCASGLVRLTGGYTDTQYFGPGTRLTVL.

With regard to this clone: This may be a read error, as it is one base from a much larger clone. The chain links TRBV3-1 to TRBJ2-5; D is undetermined. Per germline, CDR1 LGHDT and CDR2 YNNKEL (reference sequence). The CDR3 runs to 14 residues. With 4 bases removed from V and 0 bases from J, the gap between germline ends came to 9 bases. In DNA, the CDR3 is TGTGCCAGCAGCCCCCTGGACGACCAAGAGACCCAGTACTTC. It encodes CASSPLDDQETQYF.

This clone was seen repeatedly, ten times or more. The J gene is TRBJ1-3, the V gene TRBV6-1; D is uncertain. Germline CDR1 is MNHNS and CDR2 is SASEGT. Trimming stripped 8 bases from V and 0 bases from J, with 11 bases between. CDR3 length: 14 amino acids. DNA of the CDR3: TGTGCCAGCCGTCGGCCAGACTCTGGAAACACCATATATTTT. Residues: CASRRPDSGNTIYF.

The chain joins TRBV11-2 to TRBJ2-7; 14 nucleotides align to TRBD2. Germline V CDR1 and CDR2: SGHAT, FQNNGV. V trimming: 4 bases; J trimming: 3 bases; junction bases outside the gene matches: 5. CDR3 length equals 16 residues. The CDR3 sequence: CASSSRLAGGHYEQYF. The CDR3 nucleotides are TGTGCCAGCAGCTCCAGACTAGCGGGAGGGCACTACGAGCAGTACTTC.

This clone has at least ten counts. The chain combines TRBV4-1 with TRBJ2-7; D is uncertain. This CDR3 is 16 amino acids long. Trimming shortened V by 3 bases and J by 9 bases, and 24 bases separated the two germline ends. Germline V gene data show CDR1 as MGHRA and CDR2 as YSYEKL. Here the CDR3 DNA reads TGCGCCAGCAGCCAGGGCGGCGGAACCGGTCCGCCGGGGCAGTACTTC. Translation: CASSQGGGTGPPGQYF.

The V gene is TRBV19, the J gene TRBJ2-5; D possibly corresponds to TRBD2 (6 bases). Germline-derived CDR1 and CDR2 are LNHDA and SQIVND (reference sequence). The CDR3 is 16 residues long. Trimming pared 1 base from V and 12 bases from J, leaving 24 bases between. DNA for the CDR3: TGTGCCAGTAGTATAGGGGCTAAACTTAGCGGAGAGAACAAGTACTTC. Translating gives CASSIGAKLSGENKYF. Full variable domain (missing parts from reference TRBV19 and TRBJ2-5): DGGITQSPKYLFRKEGQNVTLSCEQNLNHDAMYWYRQDPGQGLRLIYYSQIVNDFQKGDIAEGYSVSREKKESFPLTVTSAQKNPTAFYLCASSIGAKLSGENKYFGPGTRLLVL.

This clone occurred many times. The chain uses TRBV4-1 and TRBJ2-4; D is unresolved. CDR3 length: 15 amino acids. Between the trimmed V and J ends, which lost 0 bases and 5 bases, there was a span of 11 bases. Looked up from germline, CDR1 is MGHRA and CDR2 is YSYEKL. The CDR3 nucleotides are TGCGCCAGCAGCCAAGAAGGCGGCCTCCAAAACATTCAGTACTTC. The encoded protein is CASSQEGGLQNIQYF.

As concerns this clone: Other DNA sequences in this sample translate to the same CDR3. The chain links TRBV2 to TRBJ2-4, with D maybe TRBD1 (5 bases). The germline V gene has CDR1 SNHLY and CDR2 FYNNEI. Trimming removed 6 bases from V and 0 bases from J, with 15 bases in between. The CDR3 contains 16 residues. This CDR3 is CASSESWTLAKNIQYF. Written as DNA, the CDR3 is TGTGCCAGCAGCGAATCTTGGACACTAGCCAAAAACATTCAGTACTTC.

This clone has ten or more counts. The chain couples TRBV7-3 to TRBJ2-3; 9 bases match TRBD2. Unmatched junction bases numbered 0, after V lost 2 bases and J lost 3 bases. CDR3 length equals 14 residues. CDR1 SGHTA and CDR2 FQGTGA come from the germline V gene. The CDR3 nucleotides read TGTGCCAGCAGCTTACTAGCGGGGACAGATACGCAGTATTTT. It specifies CASSLLAGTDTQYF.

This clone was seen many times. The chain joins TRBV13 to TRBJ1-1; no definite D call. The CDR3 spans 14 residues. Germline-derived CDR1 and CDR2 are PRHDT and FYEKMQ (reference sequence). V was cut by 2 bases and J by 3 bases, with 10 bases left in between. The CDR3 region is CASSLRALDTEAFF. CDR3 in DNA: TGTGCCAGCAGCTTACGGGCTCTCGACACTGAAGCTTTCTTT.

This clone was seen ten or more times. The rearrangement links TRBV2 to TRBJ2-1, with TRBD2 identical over 10 bases. In germline, CDR1 is SNHLY, CDR2 FYNNEI. This CDR3 spans 17 amino acids. Trimming removed 5 bases from V and 2 bases from J; junction bases left unmatched: 9. The CDR3 loop is CASSNPPGTSAYNEQFF. The CDR3 DNA follows: TGTGCCAGCAGTAACCCGCCTGGGACTAGCGCCTACAATGAGCAGTTCTTC.

This clone was seen many times. The rearrangement links TRBV10-3 to TRBJ2-4; weak D call: TRBD1 (5 bases). V gave up 2 bases and J gave up 8 bases, with 13 bases separating them. Germline V gene data show CDR1 as ENHRY and CDR2 as SYGVKD. The CDR3 is 14 residues long. The CDR3 bases are TGTGCCATCAGTGAGAGGGGTGGGGCGGACATTCAGTACTTC. The encoded protein is CAISERGGADIQYF.

This clone was found many times. The chain uses TRBV5-4 and TRBJ1-4, with 7 bases identical to TRBD1. The germline gives CDR1 SGHNT, CDR2 YYREEE (reference sequence). The CDR3 spans 16 residues. The ends lost 4 bases at V and 0 bases at J; junction bases unmatched: 6. The CDR3 bases are TGTGCCAGCAGCAAAGGACAGGAGACAACTAATGAAAAACTGTTTTTT. Its protein product is CASSKGQETTNEKLFF.

The rearrangement links TRBV6-1 to TRBJ2-2; D remains unclear. Trimming took 4 bases from V and 5 from J, leaving 8 bases between them. Germline V lookup: CDR1 MNHNS, CDR2 SASEGT. This CDR3 region has 13 residues. The CDR3 here is CASSVTLTGELFF. The CDR3 nucleotides read TGTGCCAGCAGTGTAACCCTAACCGGGGAGCTGTTTTTT.

This clone has ten or more counts. The chain couples TRBV29-1 to TRBJ2-7, with 10 positions matching TRBD2. V gave up 5 bases and J gave up 4 bases; unmatched junction bases: 5. Germline CDR1 reads SQVTM; CDR2 reads ANQGSEA. The CDR3 is 13 amino acids. CDR3 in amino acids: CSVTSGMGYEQYF. CDR3 DNA sequence: TGCAGCGTTACTAGCGGGATGGGGTACGAGCAGTACTTC.

J is TRBJ1-1 and V is TRBV6-2 or TRBV6-3; D not certain. V dropped 0 bases and J dropped 4 bases, with 9 bases sitting between them. The CDR3 contains 14 residues. Per the germline V gene, CDR1 is MNHEY and CDR2 is SVGEGT. The CDR3 reads CASSYSKGFTEAFF. CDR3 DNA: TGTGCCAGCAGTTACTCGAAGGGTTTCACTGAAGCTTTCTTT.

This clone was seen a few times. The chain uses TRBV4-2 and TRBJ2-1; D is perhaps TRBD1 (6 bases). CDR3 length equals 17 residues. Germline CDR1 LGHNA, CDR2 YNFKEQ. With 2 bases removed from V and 4 bases from J, the gap between germline ends came to 18 bases. The chain's CDR3 is CASSQPPRDKRYNEQFF. CDR3 sequence (DNA): TGTGCCAGCAGCCAACCTCCCCGGGACAAGAGATACAATGAGCAGTTCTTC.

The V and J genes are TRBV7-2 and TRBJ2-3; D is unclear. Germline-derived CDR1 and CDR2 are SGHTA and FQGNSA. The CDR3 length is 13 residues. Trimming shortened V by 0 bases and J by 6 bases, and 7 bases separated the two germline ends. CDR3 bases: TGTGCCAGCAGCTTAGCTGGAATGGATACGCAGTATTTT. Translation gives CASSLAGMDTQYF.

This clone was picked up many times. The chain employs TRBV11-2 and TRBJ2-1; 9 positions agree with TRBD2. V was pared by 7 bases and J by 8 bases, with 6 bases of the junction left unmatched. The germline gives CDR1 SGHAT, CDR2 FQNNGV. The CDR3 covers 13 residues. CDR3 bases: TGTGCCAGCAACGAGCGGGGGGCACATGAGCAGTTCTTC. It encodes CASNERGAHEQFF.